A single sample gave rise to the 15 T cell receptor beta chains below, sequenced in a study of memory CD4+ T cells and cytomegalovirus serostatus. Single viable CD3+CD4+CD8-CD45RO+ cells were sorted as the memory CD4+ T cells. Only in-frame clones appear in the TCRdb table, and some are missing; sequencing was by immunoSEQ multiplex PCR. The sample lists 35,000 to 45,000 clones, 75% to 85% occurring once. Input material: memory CD4+ T cells from blood. The receptors were sampled from an adult in good health and CMV-seronegative.

The rearrangement uses TRBV2 and TRBJ1-2; TRBD1 agrees at 10 bases. There are 14 residues in the CDR3. V lost 6 bases, J lost 2 bases, and 3 bases stayed unmatched. Germline assignment: CDR1 SNHLY and CDR2 FYNNEI. The CDR3 is CASRPDRGNYGYTF. The DNA for the CDR3 is TGTGCCAGCAGACCGGACAGGGGGAACTATGGCTACACCTTC. Combining the CDR3 with reference TRBV2 and TRBJ1-2 gives the whole variable domain EPEVTQTPSHQVTQMGQEVILRCVPISNHLYFYWYRQILGQKVEFLVSFYNNEISEKSEIFDDQFSVERPDGSNFTLKIRSTKLEDSAMYFCASRPDRGNYGYTFGSGTRLTVV.

The rearrangement uses TRBV28 and TRBJ2-7; D ambiguous. The length of the CDR3 is 14 residues. Deletions cut 2 bases from V and 1 base from J, with 9 bases between. From germline, CDR1 is MDHEN and CDR2 SYDVKM. The CDR3 DNA is TGTGCCAGCAGTTTAGGCGACGGATCCTACGAGCAGTACTTC. Translating gives CASSLGDGSYEQYF. Drawing the rest from reference TRBV28 and TRBJ2-7, the complete variable domain is DVKVTQSSRYLVKRTGEKVFLECVQDMDHENMFWYRQDPGLGLRLIYFSYDVKMKEKGDIPEGYSVSREKKERFSLILESASTNQTSMYLCASSLGDGSYEQYFGPGTRLTVT.

The CDR3 reads CASSRDRASEQFF. In DNA, the CDR3 is TGTGCCAGCAGCCGAGACAGGGCAAGTGAGCAGTTCTTC. V usage is TRBV6-6 and J usage is TRBJ2-1; 7 positions match TRBD1. The CDR3 totals 13 residues. The V segment lost 6 bases and the J segment 9 bases; nucleotides outside the gene matches: 8. The germline V gene encodes CDR1 MNHNY and CDR2 SVGAGI (reference sequence).

The J gene is TRBJ2-5, the V gene TRBV5-5, with D perhaps being TRBD1 or TRBD2 (6 bases each). The germline CDR1 and CDR2 sequences are SGHKS and YYEKEE (reference sequence). V gave up 6 bases and J gave up 6 bases, with 15 bases separating them. The CDR3 has 13 residues. CDR3 bases: TGTGCCAGCACCCTGGAGGGGGGTAAGACCCAGTACTTC. Translation gives CASTLEGGKTQYF.

The chain couples TRBV2 to TRBJ1-5, with 10 bases matching TRBD1. The V segment lost 7 bases and the J segment 7 bases; nucleotides outside the gene matches: 7. The CDR3 loop spans 14 amino acids. CDR1 SNHLY and CDR2 FYNNEI come from the germline V gene. CDR3 in DNA: TGTGCCAGCATGGGGGACAGGGGAAGCCAGCCCCAGCATTTT. This sequence encodes CASMGDRGSQPQHF. The entire variable domain, with the rest obtained from reference TRBV2 and TRBJ1-5, is as follows: EPEVTQTPSHQVTQMGQEVILRCVPISNHLYFYWYRQILGQKVEFLVSFYNNEISEKSEIFDDQFSVERPDGSNFTLKIRSTKLEDSAMYFCASMGDRGSQPQHFGDGTRLSIL.

The J gene is TRBJ2-7, the V gene TRBV19, with D perhaps matching TRBD2 (5 bases). V shed 2 bases and J shed 6 bases, with 8 bases lying between them. CDR1 and CDR2 from the germline V gene are LNHDA and SQIVND (reference sequence). The CDR3 has 12 amino acids. The CDR3 DNA is TGTGCCAGTAGTATAAGGGAGAGCGAGCAGTACTTC. It yields the protein CASSIRESEQYF.

This chain uses TRBV7-6 with TRBJ2-1; 7 nucleotides align to TRBD2. This CDR3 is 16 amino acids long. Unmatched junction bases numbered 7, after V lost 3 bases and J lost 2 bases. Germline values: CDR1 SGHVS, CDR2 FNYEAQ. The CDR3 DNA follows: TGTGCCAGCAGCTTTTTAAGCGGGAAGACCTACAATGAGCAGTTCTTC. It codes for CASSFLSGKTYNEQFF.

The genes are TRBV6-6 and TRBJ2-7, with D perhaps matching TRBD2 (6 bases). Germline CDR1 MNHNY, CDR2 SVGAGI (reference sequence). The CDR3 loop spans 14 amino acids. Trimming removed 5 bases from V and 4 bases from J, with 15 bases in between. Here the CDR3 DNA reads TGTGCCAGCAGTAGGCAGGGAGGAGAGTACGAGCAGTACTTC. Its translation: CASSRQGGEYEQYF.

The chain carries TRBV18 and TRBJ1-4, with D maybe TRBD1 (6 bases). The CDR3 length is 16 residues. The germline CDR1 and CDR2 sequences are KGHSH and LQKENI. The V end was cut by 3 bases, the J end by 4 bases, with 15 bases between. In nucleotides, the CDR3 is TGTGCCAGCTCACCCGGACAGCGGGGCGGTAATGAAAAACTGTTTTTT. The encoded protein is CASSPGQRGGNEKLFF.

The chain links TRBV19 to TRBJ2-4, with TRBD1 identical over 9 bases. This CDR3 has 18 residues. CDR1 is LNHDA and CDR2 is SQIVND in the germline V gene (reference sequence). With 5 bases clipped from V and 1 base from J, the junction kept 12 bases outside the gene matches. The CDR3 nucleotides read TGTGCCAGTAGTGCCCTCCCGACAGGGGGACAGGCCAAAAACATTCAGTACTTC. Amino acids: CASSALPTGGQAKNIQYF.

The CDR3 here is CASSTQKGGRALETQYF. The DNA for the CDR3 is TGTGCCAGCAGCACCCAAAAAGGCGGGAGGGCCTTGGAGACCCAGTACTTC. The chain combines TRBV7-2 with TRBJ2-5; TRBD2 matches 9 bases. Per germline, CDR1 SGHTA and CDR2 FQGNSA. J was trimmed by 5 bases and V by 5 bases; bases with no gene match: 15. This CDR3 has 17 amino acids.

There are a few counts of this clone. The chain joins TRBV5-6 to TRBJ1-1; 8 bases agree with TRBD1. V lost 1 base to trimming and J lost 3 bases; unmatched junction nucleotides: 17. Germline V lookup: CDR1 SGHDT, CDR2 YYEEEE. This CDR3 is 19 amino acids long. The CDR3 DNA is TGTGCCAGCAGCTTGCGCCTTATGCATCGGACAGGGAAGGACACTGAAGCTTTCTTT. Translated: CASSLRLMHRTGKDTEAFF.

This clone was recorded once. V and J are TRBV4-2 and TRBJ2-1, with 9 bases that match TRBD2. V lost 0 bases, J lost 6 bases, and 6 bases stayed unmatched. The germline V gene has CDR1 LGHNA and CDR2 YNFKEQ. CDR3 size: 16 residues. CDR3 sequence (DNA): TGTGCCAGCAGCCAAGATGGGCTAGCGGGGCGCAATGAGCAGTTCTTC. Residues: CASSQDGLAGRNEQFF.

The chain employs TRBV25-1 and TRBJ2-7, with 7 bases lining up with TRBD1. CDR3 length: 15 amino acids. Germline CDR1 is MGHDK and CDR2 is SYGVNS. V shed 4 bases and J 1 base; nucleotides not matched to a gene: 7. The CDR3 bases are TGTGCCAGCAGTGGCTACAGGGGAAGGTCCTACGAGCAGTACTTC. Its translation is CASSGYRGRSYEQYF.

This sequence joins TRBV5-1 and TRBJ2-7, with D possibly being TRBD1 (6 bases). V lost 0 bases and J lost 2, with 21 bases in between. The CDR3 contains 18 residues. CDR1 and CDR2 (germline): SGHRS, YFSETQ. The CDR3 loop reads CASSLGPSARDTPYEQYF. CDR3 coding DNA: TGCGCCAGCAGCTTGGGGCCCAGCGCCCGGGACACCCCCTACGAGCAGTACTTC. Full variable domain (missing parts from reference TRBV5-1 and TRBJ2-7): KAGVTQTPRYLIKTRGQQVTLSCSPISGHRSVSWYQQTPGQGLQFLFEYFSETQRNKGNFPGRFSGRQFSNSRSEMNVSTLELGDSALYLCASSLGPSARDTPYEQYFGPGTRLTVT.